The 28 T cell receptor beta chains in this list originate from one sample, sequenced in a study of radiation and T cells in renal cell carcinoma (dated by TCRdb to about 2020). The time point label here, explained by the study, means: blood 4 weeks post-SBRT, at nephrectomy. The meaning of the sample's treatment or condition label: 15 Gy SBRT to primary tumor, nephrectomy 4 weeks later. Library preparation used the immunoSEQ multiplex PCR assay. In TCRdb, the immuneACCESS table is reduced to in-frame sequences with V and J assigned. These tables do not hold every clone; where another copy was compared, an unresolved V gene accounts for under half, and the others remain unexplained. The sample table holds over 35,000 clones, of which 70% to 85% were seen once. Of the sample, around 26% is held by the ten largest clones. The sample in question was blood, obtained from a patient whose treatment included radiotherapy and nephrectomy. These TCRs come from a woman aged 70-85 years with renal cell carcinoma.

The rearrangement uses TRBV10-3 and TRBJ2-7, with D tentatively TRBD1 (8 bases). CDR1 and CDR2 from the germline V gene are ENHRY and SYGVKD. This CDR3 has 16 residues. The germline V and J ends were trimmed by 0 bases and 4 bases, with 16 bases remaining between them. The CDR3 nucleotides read TGTGCCATCAGTGAGTCGACAGGACAGGGAGGGTACGAGCAGTACTTC. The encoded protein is CAISESTGQGGYEQYF.

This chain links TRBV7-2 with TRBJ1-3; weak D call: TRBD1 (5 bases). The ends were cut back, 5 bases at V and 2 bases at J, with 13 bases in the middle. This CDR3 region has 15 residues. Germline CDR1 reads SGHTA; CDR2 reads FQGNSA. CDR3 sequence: CASSPAGTAGNTIYF. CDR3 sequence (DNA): TGTGCCAGCAGCCCAGCCGGGACGGCTGGAAACACCATATATTTT.

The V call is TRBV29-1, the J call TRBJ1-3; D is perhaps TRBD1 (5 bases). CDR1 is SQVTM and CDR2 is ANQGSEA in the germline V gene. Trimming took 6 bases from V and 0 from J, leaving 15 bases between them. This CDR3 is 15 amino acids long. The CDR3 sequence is CSVLIGTISGNTIYF. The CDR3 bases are TGCAGCGTCCTAATAGGGACCATCTCTGGAAACACCATATATTTT.

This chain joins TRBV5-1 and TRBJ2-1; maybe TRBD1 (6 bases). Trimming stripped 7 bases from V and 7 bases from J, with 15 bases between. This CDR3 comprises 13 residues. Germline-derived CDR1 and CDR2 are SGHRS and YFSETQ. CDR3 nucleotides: TGCGCCAGCGGAGCCTCAGGGGAAAATGAGCAGTTCTTC. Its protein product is CASGASGENEQFF. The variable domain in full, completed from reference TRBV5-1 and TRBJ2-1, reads KAGVTQTPRYLIKTRGQQVTLSCSPISGHRSVSWYQQTPGQGLQFLFEYFSETQRNKGNFPGRFSGRQFSNSRSEMNVSTLELGDSALYLCASGASGENEQFFGPGTRLTVL.

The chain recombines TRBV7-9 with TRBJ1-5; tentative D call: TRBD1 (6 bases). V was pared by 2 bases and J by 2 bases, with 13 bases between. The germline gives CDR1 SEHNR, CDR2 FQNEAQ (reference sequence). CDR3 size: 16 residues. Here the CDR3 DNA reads TGTGCCAGCAGCTTAAACGGGGGCGTTGGCAATCAGCCCCAGCATTTT. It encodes CASSLNGGVGNQPQHF.

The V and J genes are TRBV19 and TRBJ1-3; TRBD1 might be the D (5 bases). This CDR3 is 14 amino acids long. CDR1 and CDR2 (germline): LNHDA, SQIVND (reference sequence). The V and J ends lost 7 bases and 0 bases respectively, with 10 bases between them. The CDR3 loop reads CASTGGRSGNTIYF. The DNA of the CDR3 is TGTGCCAGTACTGGGGGTCGCTCTGGAAACACCATATATTTT.

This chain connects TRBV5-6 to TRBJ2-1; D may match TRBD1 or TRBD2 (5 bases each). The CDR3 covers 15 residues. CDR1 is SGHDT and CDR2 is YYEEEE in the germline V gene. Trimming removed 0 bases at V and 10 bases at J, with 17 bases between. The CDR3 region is CASSLEGTGVREQFF. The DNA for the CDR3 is TGTGCCAGCAGCTTGGAAGGGACCGGGGTTAGGGAGCAGTTCTTC.

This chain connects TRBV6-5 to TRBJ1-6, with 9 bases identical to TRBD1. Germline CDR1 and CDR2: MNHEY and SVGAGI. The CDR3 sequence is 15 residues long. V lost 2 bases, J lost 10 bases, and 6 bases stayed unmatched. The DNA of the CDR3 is TGTGCCAGCAGTTACGGCGACAGGGGGAAATCACCCCTCCACTTT. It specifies CASSYGDRGKSPLHF.

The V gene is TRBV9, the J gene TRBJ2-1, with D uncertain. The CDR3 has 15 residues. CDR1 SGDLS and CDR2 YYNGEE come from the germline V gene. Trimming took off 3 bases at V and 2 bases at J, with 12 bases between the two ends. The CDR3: CASSAEIRTYNEQFF. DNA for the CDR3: TGTGCCAGCAGCGCCGAAATTCGCACCTACAATGAGCAGTTCTTC.

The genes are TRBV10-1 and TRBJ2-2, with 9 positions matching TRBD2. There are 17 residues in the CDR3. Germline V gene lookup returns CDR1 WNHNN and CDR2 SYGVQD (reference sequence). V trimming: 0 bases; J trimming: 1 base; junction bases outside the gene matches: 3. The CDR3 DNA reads TGCGCCAGCAGTGAGTCTTCGACTAGCGGGAACACCGGGGAGCTGTTTTTT. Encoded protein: CASSESSTSGNTGELFF.

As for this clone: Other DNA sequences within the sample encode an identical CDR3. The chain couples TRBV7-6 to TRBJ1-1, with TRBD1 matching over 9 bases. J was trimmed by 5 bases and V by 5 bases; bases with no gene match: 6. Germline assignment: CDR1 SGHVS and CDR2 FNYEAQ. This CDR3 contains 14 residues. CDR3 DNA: TGTGCCAGCAGCCAGGGGACAGGGAGGACTGAAGCTTTCTTT. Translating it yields CASSQGTGRTEAFF.

The CDR3 is CASSIGVRQSSYEQYF. DNA of the CDR3: TGTGCCAGTAGTATAGGCGTGCGACAGAGCTCCTACGAGCAGTACTTC. V is TRBV19 and J is TRBJ2-7, with D possibly being TRBD1 (5 bases). Germline CDR1 LNHDA, CDR2 SQIVND (reference sequence). Deletions cut 1 base from V and 0 bases from J, with 13 bases between. This CDR3 has 16 amino acids.

CDR3 bases: TGTGCCAGCAGCTCCGGGACTAACACAGATACGCAGTATTTT. It specifies CASSSGTNTDTQYF. The chain employs TRBV5-8 and TRBJ2-3, with 7 bases identical to TRBD2. The V gene end was trimmed by 3 bases and the J gene end by 2 bases; junction bases not matched to a gene: 3. The CDR3 extends over 14 amino acids. From germline, CDR1 is SGHTS and CDR2 YDEGEE.

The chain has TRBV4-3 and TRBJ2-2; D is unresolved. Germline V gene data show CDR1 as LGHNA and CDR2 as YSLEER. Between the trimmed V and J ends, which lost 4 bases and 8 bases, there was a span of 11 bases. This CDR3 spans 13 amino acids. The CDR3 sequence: CASSPVGGGELFF. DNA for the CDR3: TGCGCCAGCAGCCCAGTTGGTGGGGGGGAGCTGTTTTTT.

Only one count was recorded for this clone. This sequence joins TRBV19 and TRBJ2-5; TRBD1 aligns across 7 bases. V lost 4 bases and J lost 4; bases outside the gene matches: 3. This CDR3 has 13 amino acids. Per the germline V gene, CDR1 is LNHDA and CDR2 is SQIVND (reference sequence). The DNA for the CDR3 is TGTGCCAGTAGTAGACAGGGCCGAGAGACCCAGTACTTC. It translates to CASSRQGRETQYF. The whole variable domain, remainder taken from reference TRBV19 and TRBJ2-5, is DGGITQSPKYLFRKEGQNVTLSCEQNLNHDAMYWYRQDPGQGLRLIYYSQIVNDFQKGDIAEGYSVSREKKESFPLTVTSAQKNPTAFYLCASSRQGRETQYFGPGTRLLVL.

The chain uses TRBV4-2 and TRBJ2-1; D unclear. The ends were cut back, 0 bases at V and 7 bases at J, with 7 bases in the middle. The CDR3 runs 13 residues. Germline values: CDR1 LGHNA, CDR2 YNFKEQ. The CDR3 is CASSQEGLNEQFF. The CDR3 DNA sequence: TGTGCCAGCAGCCAAGAGGGCCTTAATGAGCAGTTCTTC.

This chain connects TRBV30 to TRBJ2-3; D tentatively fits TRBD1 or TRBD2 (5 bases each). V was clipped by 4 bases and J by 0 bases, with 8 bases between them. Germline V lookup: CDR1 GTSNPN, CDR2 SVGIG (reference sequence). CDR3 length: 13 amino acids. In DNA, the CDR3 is TGTGCCTGGAAGAGGGGAAGCACAGATACGCAGTATTTT. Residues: CAWKRGSTDTQYF.

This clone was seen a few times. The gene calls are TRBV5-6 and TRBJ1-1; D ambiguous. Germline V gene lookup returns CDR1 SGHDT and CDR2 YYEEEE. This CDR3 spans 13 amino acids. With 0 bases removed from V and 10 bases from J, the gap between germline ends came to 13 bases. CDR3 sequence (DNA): TGTGCCAGCAGCTTGGGGCAACGAAGGACAGCTTTCTTT. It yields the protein CASSLGQRRTAFF.

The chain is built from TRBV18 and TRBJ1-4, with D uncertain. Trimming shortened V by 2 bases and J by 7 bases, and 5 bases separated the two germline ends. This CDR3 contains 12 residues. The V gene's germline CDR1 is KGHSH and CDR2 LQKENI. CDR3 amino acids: CASSPMGEKLFF. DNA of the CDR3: TGTGCCAGCTCACCAATGGGTGAAAAACTGTTTTTT.

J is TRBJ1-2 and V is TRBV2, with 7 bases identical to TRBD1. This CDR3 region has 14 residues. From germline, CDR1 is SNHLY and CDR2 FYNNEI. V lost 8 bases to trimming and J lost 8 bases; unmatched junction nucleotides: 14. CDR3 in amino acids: CASSERGRTIGYTF. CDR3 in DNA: TGTGCCAGCTCCGAAAGGGGGCGAACTATCGGCTACACCTTC.

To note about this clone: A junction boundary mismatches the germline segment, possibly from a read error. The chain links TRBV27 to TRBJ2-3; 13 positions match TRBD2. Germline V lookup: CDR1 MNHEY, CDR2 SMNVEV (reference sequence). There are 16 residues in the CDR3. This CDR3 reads CVSSLGTSGATDTQYF. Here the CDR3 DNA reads TGTGTCAGCAGTTTAGGGACTAGCGGGGCAACAGATACGCAGTATTTT.

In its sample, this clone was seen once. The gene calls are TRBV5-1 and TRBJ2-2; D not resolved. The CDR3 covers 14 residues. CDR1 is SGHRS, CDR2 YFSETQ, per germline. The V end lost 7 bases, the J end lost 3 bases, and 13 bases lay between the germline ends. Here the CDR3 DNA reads TGCGCCAGCCGCATGCAAACGGACACCGGGGAGCTGTTTTTT. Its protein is CASRMQTDTGELFF.

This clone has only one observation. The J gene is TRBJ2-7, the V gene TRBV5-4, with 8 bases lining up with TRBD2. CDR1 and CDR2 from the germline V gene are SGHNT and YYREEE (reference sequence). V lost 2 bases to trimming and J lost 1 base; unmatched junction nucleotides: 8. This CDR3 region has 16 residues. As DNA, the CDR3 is TGTGCCAGCAGCTTCCCCGGTAGCGGGAAGTCCTACGAGCAGTACTTC. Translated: CASSFPGSGKSYEQYF.

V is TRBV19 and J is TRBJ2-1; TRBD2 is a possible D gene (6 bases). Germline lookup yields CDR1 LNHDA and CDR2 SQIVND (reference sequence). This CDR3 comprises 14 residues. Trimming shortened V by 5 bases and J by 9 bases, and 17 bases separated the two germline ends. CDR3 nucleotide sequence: TGTGCCAGTAGTTCCGGGACCCTGACTAGTGAGCAGTTCTTC. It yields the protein CASSSGTLTSEQFF.

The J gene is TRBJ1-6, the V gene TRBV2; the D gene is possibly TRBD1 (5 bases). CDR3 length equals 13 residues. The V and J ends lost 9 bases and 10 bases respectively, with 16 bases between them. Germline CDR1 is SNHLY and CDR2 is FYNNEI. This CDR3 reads CASGAGLESPLHF. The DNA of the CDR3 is TGTGCCAGTGGGGCTGGCTTAGAGTCACCCCTCCACTTT.

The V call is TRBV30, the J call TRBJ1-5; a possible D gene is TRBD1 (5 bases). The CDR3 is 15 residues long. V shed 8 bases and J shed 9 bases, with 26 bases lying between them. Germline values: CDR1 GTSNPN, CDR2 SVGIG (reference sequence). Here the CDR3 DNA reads TGTGCCGATTGGACACGCCAACGTGAAATAAGGCCCCAGCATTTT. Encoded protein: CADWTRQREIRPQHF.

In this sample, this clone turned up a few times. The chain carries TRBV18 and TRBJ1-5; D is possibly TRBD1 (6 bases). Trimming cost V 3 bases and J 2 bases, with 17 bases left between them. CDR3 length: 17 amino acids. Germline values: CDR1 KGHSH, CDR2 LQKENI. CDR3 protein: CASSPSAGDFRNQPQHF. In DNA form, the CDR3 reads TGTGCCAGCTCACCCTCCGCAGGGGATTTTCGCAATCAGCCCCAGCATTTT.

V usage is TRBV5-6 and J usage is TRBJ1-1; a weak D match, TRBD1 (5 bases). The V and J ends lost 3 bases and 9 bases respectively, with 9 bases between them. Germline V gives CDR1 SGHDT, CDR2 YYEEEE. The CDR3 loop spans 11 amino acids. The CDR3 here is CASSSGSKAFF. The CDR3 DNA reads TGTGCCAGCAGCTCAGGGTCAAAAGCTTTCTTT.